This record concerns one T cell receptor beta chain sequence. This receptor's antigen is unknown. CDR1 SGHNT and CDR2 YENEEA were looked up in the germline V gene. Taken from cysteine to phenylalanine, the CDR3 has 11 residues. Only the CDR3 DNA stays, 33 bases, in frame from base 1. V lost 4 bases and J lost 6 bases; the stretch between them is 5 bases long. The record originates from a study of cytomegalovirus exposure and HLA in healthy donors (dated by TCRdb to 2017 to 2019). Some background on the complete study: According to an earlier analysis of 587 of the donors, some 180 million T cells yielded 95 million to 140 million unique TCR beta sequences and more than 250 Gb of sequence data. Class I and class II HLA loci were covered by the typing at four-digit resolution. An early release covering roughly 600 HLA-typed donors comprised approximately 290 gigabases of sequencing data and approximately 80 million unique TCR sequences. Rather than using new phenotypic data, the later analysis identified candidate immune exposures from TCR beta sequences and from how often those sequences occurred across donors. The aim of the study was to test whether cataloging public T cell receptors could identify signatures of past pathogen exposure. High-throughput TCR immunosequencing, statistical association of individual TCRs with disease status, and machine learning were combined to predict cytomegalovirus infection status. In an earlier analysis of several hundred of the donors, high-throughput TCR beta sequencing was used to judge whether each TCR beta V gene segment behaved as functional or pseudogenic. The study used immunosequencing to profile the T cell repertoires of approximately 650 subjects and linked those repertoires to cytomegalovirus serostatus. All discovery cohort repertoires had been generated on a single sequencing platform. Along with the approximately 620-subject first cohort, a separate validation cohort of over 90 different subjects was used. Typing coverage differed by locus: A, B, C, DRB1 and DQB1 were typed in about 620-640 donors, DQA1 in about 560, DPA1 in some 570, and DPB1 in 400 to 490. To study patterns of TCR occurrence, a later analysis re-analyzed previously published TCR beta repertoires from 650 to 750 donors and added high-resolution HLA genotyping. Among 300 to 500 genotyped donors of the cohort, an average of approximately 240,000 unique TCR beta nucleotide sequences was sequenced per donor, of which approximately 19% were non-productive. A later genetic analysis used genome-wide SNP genotypes for about 65% of the roughly 670 donors, treating that subset as a discovery cohort. Donor age, sex, ethnicity and CMV serostatus were compiled alongside the repertoire data. Roughly 5 DR-DQ haplotypes were treated as single units for association and clustering because of strong linkage in the cohort. The genetic ancestry cluster associated with self-reported Caucasian donors included around four fifths of the roughly 410 genotyped donors. Overall results and qualifications from the work: Because HLA typing was unavailable for some donors at each locus, only the typed subset was used in association tests. Seventeen rarely observed V segments, including chromosome 9 orphons, were excluded from the earlier analysis of about 500 of the donors because counts were too low. Three of the identified cytomegalovirus-associated TCR beta chains were confirmed in vitro to be specific for cytomegalovirus antigens. An association between a missense DCLRE1C variant and V-gene and J-gene trimming of TCR beta chains was found in a later genetic analysis and replicated in an independent cohort. A further reported finding was that TCR beta sequences accurately predicted the HLA-A and HLA-B alleles for most subjects in the first cohort. Compared with equally common non-associated chains, HLA-associated TCR beta chains in a later analysis were more clonally expanded and had lower generation probabilities. Specific HLA alleles were associated with 16,951 TCR beta sequences at a false discovery rate of 0.05 in a later analysis. A later analysis found that most CMV-associated TCR beta chains appeared HLA-restricted, with HLA associations seemingly driven largely by CMV exposure. A cluster of highly shared sequence variants was judged likely to be a technical artifact of the sequencing pipeline. Most TCR sequences were seen in very few donors, while some public TCRs were found in many individuals. In a later analysis, the rate of TCR association differed among HLA loci, with DRB1 alleles having the most associated TCRs and HLA-C alleles having the fewest. When HLA alleles, especially DR and DQ, strongly co-occurred, TCR associations were difficult to assign to individual alleles. Roughly uniform sequencing depth across donors was assumed in presence/absence analyses, although this assumption may not hold. In a later analysis, several top co-occurrence clusters were reported to appear linked to parvovirus B19, influenza, CMV and Epstein-Barr virus. In both the original and validation cohorts, the classifier was reported to diagnose cytomegalovirus status with high specificity and sensitivity. Only TCR beta chains were sequenced in this cohort, and the absence of alpha or paired-chain data limited detectable features. Because the 87-base-pair reads could not distinguish some IMGT-functional V segments, including TRBV6-2 and TRBV6-3, those segments were excluded. In a later genetic analysis, fewer N-insertions in productive TCRs were reported among donors in an Asian-associated ancestry cluster than the approximately 710-donor mean. In the study, some 160 TCR beta chains were listed as associated with cytomegalovirus. Correlated functional status among segregating V segments might be attributable to linkage disequilibrium, but an unknown experimental factor could not be ruled out. The authors suggested that the approach could potentially be extended to other disease states and immunological phenotypes. The only immune exposure information available for the cohort was CMV serostatus. An earlier analysis of approximately 600 of the donors showed that most TCR beta V segments appeared in productive rearrangements either about 87% or about 30% of the time, which broadly matched IMGT annotations.

The cohort was made up of around 720 healthy bone marrow donors. At the time of sampling, all cohort members were nominally healthy, though unrecorded immune exposures were likely present. The donor was CMV seropositive and was included in the group of 250 to 300 seropositive cohort members. Each donor provided a peripheral blood sample, and peripheral blood mononuclear cells were used for TCR beta sequencing. The Qiagen DNeasy Blood Extraction Kit was used to extract genomic DNA from the blood cell samples. Receptor libraries were prepared by the immunoSEQ multiplex PCR assay. The multiplex PCR relied on a mix of 60 forward primers for TCR Vbeta segments and 13 reverse primers for TCR Jbeta segments. The CDR3 region of rearranged TCR beta genes was amplified from genomic DNA with a multiplex PCR assay. The amplified TCR beta libraries were sequenced on the Illumina HiSeq System as 87-base-pair reads. As for the original processing: Across the 600 to 700 repertoires, a later analysis counted tens of millions of unique TCR beta chains, 8.5 million to 12 million of which were shared by at least two donors. To remove PCR and sequencing errors, raw reads were error-corrected and collapsed into unique sequences using a nearest-neighbor algorithm that merged closely related sequences. CDR3 sequences were aligned to IMGT reference sequences to assign V, D and J gene segments. Each retained sequence needed at least a six-nucleotide match to both a V gene segment and a J gene segment. A rearrangement counted as productive if the CDR3 had no stop codons and remained in frame with V and J, and every other rearrangement counted as non-productive. CDR3 was defined according to IMGT convention as the region running from the second conserved V-encoded cysteine to the conserved J-encoded phenylalanine. The earlier analysis of about 610 of the donors excluded any sequence lacking an unambiguous match to a single V gene segment. In an earlier analysis of some 590 of the donors, a V segment was called functional when productive rearrangements were above 56.7%, and segregating when the standard deviation between donors exceeded 5%. To diagnose cytomegalovirus status from the catalog of TCR beta chain sequences, a statistical classification framework was built. In a later analysis, TCR nucleotide sequences were compared against IMGT/GENE-DB human TR gene sequences so that V and J genes could be assigned. The TCRdist pipeline was used in a later analysis to assign CDR3 sequences and most-parsimonious VDJ recombination scenarios. In a later analysis, each TCR beta chain was defined by its CDR3 amino acid sequence together with its V-gene family, and reads without a unique V-gene family were excluded. A later analysis removed 550 to 650 highly shared, low-generation-probability nucleotide sequences to deal with suspected cross-contamination and a sequencing artifact. A later analysis calculated a clonal expansion index for each public chain from normalized within-repertoire ranks of inferred template counts. In a later analysis, generation probabilities were computed using a VDJ recombination model fitted to out-of-frame rearrangements, and the results were checked against IGoR. A later analysis scored TCR-TCR, TCR-HLA and TCR-CMV co-occurrence with hypergeometric tests, applying a repertoire-size bias correction to TCR pairs. A later analysis estimated false discovery rates by permuting HLA or CMV assignments 20 times. In a later analysis, co-occurring TCRs were grouped using DBSCAN, with TCRdist sequence similarity added in when clustering inside HLA-allele-positive subsets. Co-occurrence clustering excluded repertoires with fewer than 30,000 or more than 120,000 public chains, plus five with anomalous nucleotide sharing. TCRdb stores this immuneACCESS table with in-frame sequences only. Part of the clones is absent; in the studies checked, under half of the shortfall reflects unresolved V genes, and no reason is known for the rest. V and J calls and clone size are as listed in that table; D and trimming were resolved from the DNA. This specimen's table enumerates tens of thousands of clones. Around 3.8% of the sample goes to the ten largest clones.

The chain uses TRBV11-3 and TRBJ2-3; confidence is insufficient to name the D gene. This clonotype originated in a female donor in good health and CMV-seropositive. The sample consisted of PBMCs. Read as DNA, the sequence is TGTGCCAGCAGCTCCAGGGATACGCAGTATTTT. Translation gives CASSSRDTQYF.